This record concerns one TCR beta chain sequence. The antigen remains unidentified. Individuals having autoimmune disease history or systemic immunosuppression were not enrolled. Samples of blood were obtained at baseline, on cycle 4 day 1, and on cycle 7 day 1. The data stem from a study of OX40 agonist ivuxolimab in advanced cancers. Clones were read by immunoSEQ multiplex PCR, and TCRdb kept only the in-frame ones, dropping some. The sample gives tens of thousands of clones, 92% of which show up once; roughly a tenth is in the top ten. V gave up 5 bases and J gave up 1 base, with 14 bases separating them. The CDR3 runs to 15 residues. Per the germline V gene, CDR1 is SEHNR and CDR2 is FQNEAQ (reference sequence). Study-wide points: Among the least clonally expanded were partial responders at 0.1-3.0 mg/kg. Dosing at 0.1 to 3.0 mg/kg was accompanied by clonal expansion of CD4+ and CD8+ blood T cells by week 6.

This TCR was recovered from an adult with an advanced solid tumor such as melanoma, head and neck, liver or kidney cancer. The V call is TRBV7-9, the J call TRBJ1-2, with a weak D call TRBD1 (6 bases). The source material was CD4+ or CD8+ T cells sorted from blood, sampled in a trial of the OX40 agonist ivuxolimab. CDR3 residues: CASSPSGTHNYGYTF. DNA of the CDR3: TGTGCCAGCAGCCCCTCCGGGACACATAACTATGGCTACACCTTC.